This paragraph covers one TCR beta chain sequence. TCRdb independently ran MiXCR on the RT-PCR reads; one entry per CDR3 protein. This table holds approximately 720,000 distinct CDR3 sequences, 12% to 15% found once. Germline V gives CDR1 SGHRS, CDR2 YFSETQ. V was clipped by 7 bases and J by 1 base; unmatched bases: 8. CDR3 length equals 14 residues. What was sequenced was memory CD4+ T cells from blood. The sequence was obtained from a female donor in good health, serving as a healthy control. The J gene is TRBJ2-7, the V gene TRBV5-1; TRBD2 aligns across 7 bases. The CDR3 here is CASGRGQLSYEQYF. The CDR3 coding sequence is TGCGCCAGCGGGAGGGGTCAGCTTTCCTACGAGCAGTACTTC.